This T cell receptor (beta chain) was found in a study of T cells after somatic rescue of genetic block. The CDR3 contains 14 residues. Germline V lookup: CDR1 SNHLY, CDR2 FYNNEI. V lost 3 bases and J 2 bases, leaving 10 bases between the germline ends. The protocol was immunoSEQ multiplex PCR, while the TCRdb copy is restricted to in-frame clones and leaves out a portion. The data show about 70,000 clones, about 90% seen once. This receptor was taken from a man aged 35-49 years. The chain joins TRBV2 to TRBJ1-2; D is unresolved. Sequences were obtained from peripheral blood mononuclear cells (PBMCs). CDR3 amino acids: CASSDYSSNYGYTF. The CDR3 coding sequence is TGTGCCAGCAGTGACTACTCCTCCAACTATGGCTACACCTTC.